This is a list of T cell receptor beta chains from one sample in a study of cytomegalovirus exposure and HLA in healthy donors. Generated by immunoSEQ multiplex PCR, the TCRdb table keeps only in-frame clones and is missing some. The sample shows about 120,000 clones, 77% of them seen only once. Source material: PBMCs. Receptors originate from a human donor in good health. CDR3s include the opening cysteine and the closing phenylalanine or tryptophan.

CASSLVGGRAIYEQYF	TRBV11-2	TRBJ2-7
CASSRGQSTDTQYF	TRBV5-4	TRBJ2-3
CASSLSLGAANTEAFF	TRBV28	TRBJ1-1
CASIGRAGNTIYF	TRBV21-1	TRBJ1-3
CASSLGGGGNQPQHF	TRBV11-2	TRBJ1-5
CASSQGGAGLAGHEQYF	TRBV4-1	NA
CATSLQGAGETQYF	TRBV15	TRBJ2-5
CASSRQTGSNTGELFF	TRBV18	TRBJ2-2
CASSSPRGGRNTEAFF	TRBV10-2	TRBJ1-1
CASSLLTSGVGETQYF	TRBV7-8	TRBJ2-5
CASSLRGQSYNEQFF	TRBV28	TRBJ2-1
CASSPEGGLLAGDYEQYF	TRBV9	TRBJ2-7
CASSRNRATNEKLFF	TRBV27	TRBJ1-4
CASSLGDGQGVRGYTF	TRBV5-1	TRBJ1-2
CATRDRNTGELFF	TRBV15	TRBJ2-2
CASSPSQGTNTEAFF	TRBV7-9	TRBJ1-1
CASQKEASGANVLTF	TRBV19	TRBJ2-6
CASSPSGVKETQYF	TRBV5-1	TRBJ2-5
CASSREGSNEQFF	TRBV2	TRBJ2-1
CASTPGVYTEAFF	TRBV28	TRBJ1-1
CASSPGTGAVFEQFF	TRBV28	TRBJ2-1
CASSPEAGGPTRSETQYF	TRBV18	TRBJ2-5
CASSSGGGSSYNEQFF	TRBV5-1	TRBJ2-1
CASSLAPGSNQPQHF	TRBV5-5	TRBJ1-5
CASSAGSPGGHGYTF	TRBV9	TRBJ1-2
CASSPPGQGTQYF	TRBV18	TRBJ2-3
CASSESRGFTNTGELFF	TRBV10-1	TRBJ2-2
CASSPPTSAADTQYF	TRBV18	TRBJ2-3
CASSLLRNTGELFF	TRBV27	TRBJ2-2
CASSYLTGAETQYF	TRBV5-6	TRBJ2-5
CASSPRTGTGNTEAFF	TRBV18	TRBJ1-1
CASQRGTGELFF	TRBV12-5	TRBJ2-2
CASSVQGGSLNQPQHF	TRBV7-9	TRBJ1-5
CASSLVREGRNEQFF	TRBV11-2	TRBJ2-1
CASSSTGSWNTIYF	TRBV5-1	TRBJ1-3
CASSPSRVEAFF	TRBV28	TRBJ1-1
CASRSTRQINTGELFF	TRBV13	TRBJ2-2
CASSLGGGTLTYEQYF	TRBV7-7	TRBJ2-7
CASKSFTGGGEAFF	TRBV28	TRBJ1-1
CASGAGQSYGYTF	TRBV6-5	TRBJ1-2
CASANSVGAGAQHF	TRBV10-2	TRBJ1-5
CASSQNDEQYF	TRBV18	TRBJ2-7
CASSFPGQEYEQYF	TRBV28	NA